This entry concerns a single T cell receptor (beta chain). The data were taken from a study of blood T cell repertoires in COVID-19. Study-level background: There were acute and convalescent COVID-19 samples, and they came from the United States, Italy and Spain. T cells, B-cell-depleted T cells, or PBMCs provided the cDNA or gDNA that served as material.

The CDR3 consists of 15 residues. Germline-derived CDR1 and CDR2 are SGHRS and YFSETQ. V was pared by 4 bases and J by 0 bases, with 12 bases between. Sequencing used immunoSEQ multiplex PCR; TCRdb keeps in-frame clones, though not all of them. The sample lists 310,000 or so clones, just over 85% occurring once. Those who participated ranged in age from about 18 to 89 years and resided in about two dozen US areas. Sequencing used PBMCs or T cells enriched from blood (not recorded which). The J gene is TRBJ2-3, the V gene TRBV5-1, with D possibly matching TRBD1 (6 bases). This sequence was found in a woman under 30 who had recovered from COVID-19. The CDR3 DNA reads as TGCGCCAGCAGCCCACAGGGATTTAGCACAGATACGCAGTATTTT. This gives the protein CASSPQGFSTDTQYF.